This section outlines one TCR beta chain sequence together with its context. The data were obtained in a study of cytomegalovirus exposure and HLA in healthy donors. Libraries were prepared by immunoSEQ multiplex PCR; TCRdb keeps only in-frame clonotypes and omits some of them. There are 100,000 to 130,000 clones in the sample; around 85% occur only once, and over 2.5% lies in the top ten. This CDR3 has 13 residues. Unmatched junction bases numbered 7, after V lost 5 bases and J lost 6 bases. CDR1 is SGHAT and CDR2 is FQNNGV in the germline V gene. This TCR was recovered from a woman younger than 35 in good health and CMV-seronegative. Sequences were obtained from PBMCs. This chain uses TRBV11-2 with TRBJ2-7; 7 positions agree with TRBD1. The CDR3 nucleotides read TGTGCCAGCAGCCTCAGGGGGTCTGGCGAGCAGTACTTC. Protein product: CASSLRGSGEQYF.